Listed here are 25 T cell receptor beta chains from one sample, sequenced in a study of CXCR3-negative and CXCR3-positive naive CD8 T cells. It was by 5' RACE with UMI labels that the TRB cDNA libraries were prepared. TCRdb re-called the 5' RACE reads; every CDR3 protein appears as one record, without DNA. This listing includes tens of thousands of distinct CDR3 sequences. Sequenced sample: memory CD8+ T cells from blood. These receptors were collected from a human donor in good health. Some clones in this sample may be carry-over from other donors' samples.

This rearrangement joins TRBV5-6 to TRBJ1-5; TCRdb's D gene call, TRBD1, goes unchecked for lack of DNA. CDR1 and CDR2 from the germline V gene are SGHDT and YYEEEE. CDR3 size: 15 residues. The CDR3 here is CASSFAGQNNQPQHF. Full variable domain (outside the CDR3, taken from reference TRBV5-6 and TRBJ1-5): DAGVTQSPTHLIKTRGQQVTLRCSPKSGHDTVSWYQQALGQGPQFIFQYYEEEERQRGNFPDRFSGHQFPNYSSELNVNALLLGDSALYLCASSFAGQNNQPQHFGDGTRLSIL.

This sequence joins TRBV29-1 and TRBJ2-7; TCRdb calls TRBD2, which cannot be checked without DNA. The CDR3 length is 13 residues. CDR1 is SQVTM and CDR2 is ANQGSEA in the germline V gene. The CDR3 loop reads CSVGTAEPYEQYF.

The chain's CDR3 is CASSSDAGPGLYEQYF. The V and J genes are TRBV5-4 and TRBJ2-7; TCRdb picks TRBD2, but there is no DNA to check that call. CDR3 length: 16 residues. The germline V gene has CDR1 SGHNT and CDR2 YYREEE (reference sequence).

This chain links TRBV18 with TRBJ2-5; with no DNA, the TCRdb D assignment of TRBD1 cannot be verified. The germline CDR1 and CDR2 sequences are KGHSH and LQKENI. This CDR3 comprises 15 residues. CDR3 protein: CASSPPGTGQETQYF.

The V gene is TRBV25-1, the J gene TRBJ2-3; the TCRdb call, TRBD1, lacks DNA for checking. In germline, CDR1 is MGHDK, CDR2 SYGVNS. The CDR3 has 14 residues. CDR3 amino acids: CASTAPGPRDTQYF.

The chain employs TRBV28 and TRBJ2-2; TCRdb names TRBD1, which stays unverified in the absence of DNA. Per the germline V gene, CDR1 is MDHEN and CDR2 is SYDVKM. The CDR3 runs to 15 residues. CDR3 sequence: CASSPDRLNTGELFF.

The chain has TRBV6-5 and TRBJ2-5; the TCRdb call, TRBD2, lacks DNA for checking. Germline CDR1 MNHEY, CDR2 SVGAGI. This CDR3 comprises 16 residues. The CDR3 loop is CASRPTGLTDQETQYF.

The chain couples TRBV29-1 to TRBJ2-7. This CDR3 has 13 amino acids. From germline, CDR1 is SQVTM and CDR2 ANQGSEA. The CDR3 protein is CSVSRVDSYEQYF.

The chain links TRBV21-1 to TRBJ2-1; TCRdb returns TRBD1, unconfirmable since there is no DNA. TRBV21-1 is assigned pseudogene status. The CDR3 is 16 residues long. The CDR3 spells CASSKEADPPDREQFF.

The chain combines TRBV29-1 with TRBJ2-3; without DNA, the TCRdb call of TRBD2 cannot be checked. This CDR3 contains 15 residues. Germline loops: CDR1 SQVTM, CDR2 ANQGSEA. CDR3 amino acids: CSVVTSGGLTDTQYF.

The rearrangement joins TRBV12-3 or TRBV12-4 to TRBJ2-5; TCRdb reports TRBD1, a call that lacks DNA to check it against. This CDR3 has 14 residues. CDR3 residues: CASSSSGEAETQYF.

The V gene is TRBV2, the J gene TRBJ1-4; TCRdb gives TRBD1 as the D gene, but with no DNA this cannot be confirmed. This CDR3 region has 14 residues. CDR1 SNHLY and CDR2 FYNNEI come from the germline V gene. This CDR3 reads CATQGTAMNEKLFF.

Judged by frequency, this clonotype is medium-sized. CDR3 loop: CSARPLTGINYGYTF. The chain links TRBV20-1 to TRBJ1-2; TCRdb designates TRBD1, a call that cannot be tested without DNA. CDR1 is DFQATT and CDR2 is SNEGSKA in the germline V gene (reference sequence). The CDR3 loop spans 15 amino acids.

The genes are TRBV20-1 and TRBJ2-1. The CDR3 runs 15 residues. Germline CDR1 reads DFQATT; CDR2 reads SNEGSKA (reference sequence). CDR3: CSARERAYPNHEQFF.

V gene TRBV6-1 combines with J gene TRBJ2-3; TCRdb's assignment of TRBD1 cannot be checked, as there is no DNA. The CDR3 is 15 residues long. Germline CDR1 MNHNS, CDR2 SASEGT. CDR3 loop: CASSEEQGGSDTQYF.

The chain links TRBV6-2 or TRBV6-3 to TRBJ2-7; the TCRdb call, TRBD1, lacks DNA for checking. This CDR3 is 17 amino acids long. Germline-derived CDR1 and CDR2 are MNHEY and SVGEGT. The CDR3 loop is CASSYPRSQKHPYEQYF.

This rearrangement joins TRBV27 to TRBJ1-1; TCRdb gives TRBD1 as the D gene, but with no DNA this cannot be confirmed. The CDR3 covers 14 residues. In germline, CDR1 is MNHEY, CDR2 SMNVEV (reference sequence). CDR3 sequence reads: CASSLSLGQTEAFF.

The rearrangement joins TRBV4-1 to TRBJ1-2. CDR1 is MGHRA and CDR2 is YSYEKL in the germline V gene. CDR3 size: 11 residues. The CDR3: CASRDCYGYTF.

V is TRBV28 and J is TRBJ2-3; TCRdb designates TRBD2, a call that cannot be tested without DNA. CDR1 is MDHEN and CDR2 is SYDVKM in the germline V gene. The CDR3 is made up of 16 amino acids. The CDR3 region is CASSLSSPGLTATQYF.

The chain has TRBV6-2 or TRBV6-3 and TRBJ1-1. Germline CDR1 MNHEY, CDR2 SVGEGT. CDR3 length: 16 residues. CDR3 loop: CASSYFEGYMNTEAFF.

The rearrangement joins TRBV7-8 to TRBJ2-1; TCRdb designates TRBD1, a call that cannot be tested without DNA. The CDR3 loop spans 21 amino acids. CDR1 SGHVS and CDR2 FQNEAQ come from the germline V gene. The CDR3 sequence is CASRKQTGTGEDKRWNGEQFF.

The V and J genes are TRBV29-1 and TRBJ2-1. Germline CDR1 is SQVTM and CDR2 is ANQGSEA. CDR3 length: 11 amino acids. The CDR3 sequence is CSVEDLLKQFF.

The V call is TRBV7-6, the J call TRBJ1-1; absent DNA, TCRdb's TRBD1 call cannot be checked. Germline V gene data show CDR1 as SGHVS and CDR2 as FNYEAQ. CDR3 size: 14 residues. The CDR3 protein is CASSQGALNTEAFF.

This clonotype is classed as medium-sized by frequency. The CDR3 sequence: CASSPSLAGGLSEQFF. V is TRBV4-1 and J is TRBJ2-1; TCRdb designates TRBD2, a call that cannot be tested without DNA. The germline CDR1 and CDR2 sequences are MGHRA and YSYEKL. CDR3 length equals 16 residues.

This chain links TRBV11-2 with TRBJ1-2. Looked up from germline, CDR1 is SGHAT and CDR2 is FQNNGV. This CDR3 is built from 15 residues. CDR3 amino acids: CASSLVGVANCGYTF.